These 10 T cell receptor beta chains share one sample of origin, sequenced in a study of tumor-infiltrating lymphocytes in localized non-small cell lung cancer. Using immunoSEQ multiplex PCR, the repertoire was profiled, and TCRdb retains in-frame clones only, with some absent. Of over 7,500 clones in the sample, 70% to 85% are singletons; the top ten hold approximately 6.9%. Source material: uninvolved lung tissue not adjacent to the tumor. The receptors here all came from a human donor with non-small cell lung cancer.

V and J are TRBV2 and TRBJ1-3; 8 positions match TRBD1. In germline, CDR1 is SNHLY, CDR2 FYNNEI. J gave up 1 base and V 2 bases, and 4 bases lay outside the gene matches. The CDR3 totals 16 residues. This CDR3 is CASSEPTGDSGNTIYF. The CDR3 region has the DNA TGTGCCAGCAGTGAACCGACAGGGGATTCTGGAAACACCATATATTTT.

The V gene is TRBV6-5, the J gene TRBJ1-4; 9 bases fit TRBD1. The CDR3 spans 16 residues. J lost 8 bases, V lost 2 bases, and 9 bases had no gene match. Germline lookup yields CDR1 MNHEY and CDR2 SVGAGI. DNA for the CDR3: TGTGCCAGCAGTTACCATGGCGACAGGGGGGGGGAAAAACTGTTTTTT. It specifies CASSYHGDRGGEKLFF.

The V and J genes are TRBV19 and TRBJ1-1; TRBD1 is a possible D gene (6 bases). Trimming stripped 3 bases from V and 7 bases from J, with 12 bases between. CDR1 LNHDA and CDR2 SQIVND come from the germline V gene (reference sequence). The CDR3 consists of 13 residues. CDR3 amino acids: CASSIGGQFEAFF. Here the CDR3 DNA reads TGTGCCAGTAGTATTGGGGGGCAGTTTGAAGCTTTCTTT. Together with reference TRBV19 and TRBJ1-1, the CDR3 gives the full variable domain: DGGITQSPKYLFRKEGQNVTLSCEQNLNHDAMYWYRQDPGQGLRLIYYSQIVNDFQKGDIAEGYSVSREKKESFPLTVTSAQKNPTAFYLCASSIGGQFEAFFGQGTRLTVV.

The V and J genes are TRBV11-1 and TRBJ1-1; maybe TRBD1 (6 bases). CDR3 length: 14 residues. Trimming removed 1 base from V and 4 bases from J, with 10 bases in between. The germline V gene encodes CDR1 SGHAT and CDR2 FQDESV (reference sequence). CDR3 loop: CASSLGRGATEAFF. The CDR3 region has the DNA TGTGCCAGCAGCTTAGGGAGGGGGGCCACTGAAGCTTTCTTT.

The CDR3 spells CTSSHRGVGAEAFF. In DNA form, the CDR3 reads TGCACCAGCAGCCACCGGGGGGTAGGCGCTGAAGCTTTCTTT. The J gene is TRBJ1-1, the V gene TRBV1. TRBV1 is annotated as a pseudogene. The CDR3 consists of 14 residues.

V is TRBV28 and J is TRBJ2-1; 7 bases fit TRBD1. With V trimmed by 5 bases and J by 8 bases, 3 bases remained unmatched. The CDR3 length is 12 residues. Germline V lookup: CDR1 MDHEN, CDR2 SYDVKM. DNA of the CDR3: TGTGCCAGCAGTCTGACAGGGTATGAGCAGTTCTTC. Protein: CASSLTGYEQFF.

The V gene is TRBV11-3, the J gene TRBJ2-1, with TRBD1 identical over 8 bases. The CDR3 length is 14 residues. V shed 8 bases and J 2 bases; nucleotides not matched to a gene: 5. Looked up from germline, CDR1 is SGHNT and CDR2 is YENEEA. CDR3 residues: CASSGQDTYNEQFF. CDR3 DNA: TGTGCCAGCTCGGGACAGGACACCTACAATGAGCAGTTCTTC. Complete variable domain (other parts from reference TRBV11-3 and TRBJ2-1): EAGVVQSPRYKIIEKKQPVAFWCNPISGHNTLYWYLQNLGQGPELLIRYENEEAVDDSQLPKDRFSAERLKGVDSTLKIQPAELGDSAVYLCASSGQDTYNEQFFGPGTRLTVL.

This clone was seen only a few times. The chain joins TRBV29-1 to TRBJ2-7; D is undetermined. With 7 bases removed from V and 3 bases from J, the gap between germline ends came to 13 bases. Germline V gene sequence: CDR1 SQVTM, CDR2 ANQGSEA. The CDR3 runs 12 residues. In DNA form, the CDR3 reads TGCAGCGCCAATAACCCCGGCTACGAGCAGTACTTC. Translation gives CSANNPGYEQYF.

This clone was observed a few times. J is TRBJ2-2 and V is TRBV6-5; no clear D gene. The V end lost 4 bases, the J end lost 3 bases, and 3 bases lay between the germline ends. The length of the CDR3 is 12 residues. Germline V gives CDR1 MNHEY, CDR2 SVGAGI. In DNA, the CDR3 is TGTGCCAGCAGTTTCGACACCGGGGAGCTGTTTTTT. Its protein product is CASSFDTGELFF.

The CDR3 sequence is CATSRPSGTGYEKLFF. The CDR3 nucleotides are TGTGCCACCAGCAGACCCTCCGGGACAGGTTATGAAAAACTGTTTTTT. The chain links TRBV15 to TRBJ1-4, with 8 nucleotides matching TRBD1. The junction had 8 bases not matched to a gene; V was cut back by 2 bases and J by 6 bases. This CDR3 has 16 amino acids. The germline V gene has CDR1 LNHNV and CDR2 YYDKDF (reference sequence).